A selection of T cell receptor beta chains follows, all from one sample in a study of T-cell memory formation after mild COVID-19. TCRdb analysed the 5' RACE reads with MiXCR anew, one entry per CDR3 protein. The sample has fewer than 450,000 distinct CDR3 sequences, 20% to 25% seen once. Material: PBMCs or a T cell subset sorted from them (not recorded which). The receptors derive from an adult woman who had mild COVID-19 (a few samples of this study predate the infection). Cell type and time point are not known. Each CDR3 is given with its conserved first and last residue. Fields, in order: V gene, D gene, J gene, clone size, CDR3 protein, CDR3 DNA. A D gene is named only where the DNA matches it firmly. Clone size, where shown, is once, few, many, or a class for clones that have expanded.

V gene: TRBV6-5; D gene: -; J gene: TRBJ1-5; clone size: few; CDR3 protein: CASSKLSRGRYQPQHF; CDR3 DNA: TGTGCCAGCAGTAAACTTAGCCGAGGGCGATATCAGCCCCAGCATTTT
V gene: TRBV5-1; D gene: -; J gene: TRBJ1-2; clone size: few; CDR3 protein: CASSHPGYGYTF; CDR3 DNA: TGCGCCAGCAGCCACCCGGGCTATGGCTACACCTTC
V gene: TRBV19; D gene: -; J gene: TRBJ2-5; clone size: -; CDR3 protein: CASSRAFTIQETQYF; CDR3 DNA: TGTGCCAGTAGCAGGGCGTTCACTATCCAAGAGACCCAGTACTTC
V gene: TRBV14; D gene: TRBD1; J gene: TRBJ2-7; clone size: -; CDR3 protein: CASNPTGPAYEQYF; CDR3 DNA: TGTGCCAGCAATCCGACAGGGCCCGCCTACGAGCAGTACTTC
V gene: TRBV5-1; D gene: -; J gene: TRBJ2-7; clone size: few; CDR3 protein: CASSLLGDRDGEQYF; CDR3 DNA: TGCGCCAGCAGCTTGCTTGGAGACCGCGATGGCGAGCAGTACTTC
V gene: TRBV24-1; D gene: TRBD1; J gene: TRBJ1-5; clone size: -; CDR3 protein: CATNRTGLDSNQPQHF; CDR3 DNA: TGTGCCACCAATAGGACAGGGCTCGATAGCAATCAGCCCCAGCATTTT
V gene: TRBV14; D gene: -; J gene: TRBJ2-1; clone size: -; CDR3 protein: CASSHLGFENEQFF; CDR3 DNA: TGTGCCAGCAGCCATCTGGGCTTTGAAAATGAGCAGTTCTTC
V gene: TRBV7-2; D gene: TRBD1; J gene: TRBJ1-1; clone size: many; CDR3 protein: CASSLALERGRNTEAFF; CDR3 DNA: TGTGCCAGCAGCTTAGCGCTTGAAAGGGGGCGGAACACTGAAGCTTTCTTT
V gene: TRBV20-1; D gene: TRBD2; J gene: TRBJ2-1; clone size: once; CDR3 protein: CSARGGGRAYNEQFF; CDR3 DNA: TGCAGTGCTAGAGGGGGCGGGAGGGCCTACAATGAGCAGTTCTTC
V gene: TRBV11-2; D gene: -; J gene: TRBJ1-4; clone size: -; CDR3 protein: CASSLMGLRGATNEKLFF; CDR3 DNA: TGTGCCAGCAGCTTAATGGGACTACGGGGAGCAACTAATGAAAAACTGTTTTTT
V gene: TRBV7-2; D gene: -; J gene: TRBJ2-3; clone size: -; CDR3 protein: CASSLARNTQYF; CDR3 DNA: TGTGCCAGCAGCTTAGCGCGGAATACGCAGTATTTT
V gene: TRBV18; D gene: -; J gene: TRBJ2-2; clone size: few; CDR3 protein: CASSPSSPGELFF; CDR3 DNA: TGTGCCAGCTCACCAAGTTCTCCCGGGGAGCTGTTTTTT
V gene: TRBV6-5; D gene: TRBD1; J gene: TRBJ2-7; clone size: few; CDR3 protein: CASSTGTGVHEQYF; CDR3 DNA: TGTGCCAGCAGTACCGGGACAGGGGTCCACGAGCAGTACTTC
V gene: TRBV12-3/TRBV12-4; D gene: TRBD2; J gene: TRBJ2-3; clone size: -; CDR3 protein: CASRTPGLARDTQYF; CDR3 DNA: TGTGCCAGCAGGACACCGGGACTAGCACGAGATACGCAGTATTTT
V gene: TRBV20-1; D gene: -; J gene: TRBJ1-2; clone size: few; CDR3 protein: CSATMGNTAYGYTF; CDR3 DNA: TGCAGTGCTACAATGGGAAACACTGCCTATGGCTACACCTTC
V gene: TRBV7-9; D gene: TRBD2; J gene: TRBJ2-2; clone size: -; CDR3 protein: CASSSDLAGVASGELFF; CDR3 DNA: TGTGCCAGCAGCTCTGATCTAGCGGGAGTCGCCTCCGGGGAGCTGTTTTTT
V gene: TRBV6-5; D gene: -; J gene: TRBJ1-5; clone size: -; CDR3 protein: CASRPVQGLNQPQHF; CDR3 DNA: TGTGCCAGCAGACCGGTACAGGGACTCAATCAGCCCCAGCATTTT
V gene: TRBV5-5; D gene: TRBD2; J gene: TRBJ2-1; clone size: many; CDR3 protein: CASSLSGLAGGGARNEQFF; CDR3 DNA: TGTGCCAGCAGCTTGTCGGGCTTGGCGGGCGGGGGGGCAAGGAATGAGCAGTTCTTC
V gene: TRBV20-1; D gene: -; J gene: TRBJ1-4; clone size: -; CDR3 protein: CSARSGQRFEKLFF; CDR3 DNA: TGCAGTGCTAGAAGCGGACAGAGGTTTGAAAAACTGTTTTTT
V gene: TRBV5-5; D gene: -; J gene: TRBJ1-1; clone size: -; CDR3 protein: CASSLKIEIEAFF; CDR3 DNA: TGTGCCAGCAGCTTAAAGATCGAAATTGAAGCTTTCTTT
V gene: TRBV2; D gene: TRBD1; J gene: TRBJ1-5; clone size: once; CDR3 protein: CASSEGQYSNQPQHF; CDR3 DNA: TGTGCCAGCAGTGAGGGACAGTATAGCAATCAGCCCCAGCATTTT
V gene: TRBV11-2; D gene: -; J gene: TRBJ2-3; clone size: -; CDR3 protein: CASSHSDTQYF; CDR3 DNA: TGTGCCAGCAGCCATAGCGATACGCAGTATTTT
V gene: TRBV11-2; D gene: -; J gene: TRBJ2-5; clone size: few; CDR3 protein: CASSLDWEETQYF; CDR3 DNA: TGTGCCAGCAGCTTAGATTGGGAAGAGACCCAGTACTTC
V gene: TRBV4-2; D gene: TRBD2; J gene: TRBJ2-1; clone size: few; CDR3 protein: CASRHGTSFNEQFF; CDR3 DNA: TGTGCCAGCAGGCACGGGACTAGCTTCAATGAGCAGTTCTTC
V gene: TRBV24-1; D gene: TRBD1; J gene: TRBJ2-1; clone size: few; CDR3 protein: CATSDLPPGQGKDNEQFF; CDR3 DNA: TGTGCCACCAGTGATTTGCCCCCGGGACAGGGAAAGGACAATGAGCAGTTCTTC
V gene: TRBV4-2; D gene: -; J gene: TRBJ2-7; clone size: few; CDR3 protein: CASSPPSEGHYEQYF; CDR3 DNA: TGTGCCAGCAGCCCTCCTTCGGAGGGCCACTACGAGCAGTACTTC
V gene: TRBV5-5; D gene: TRBD2; J gene: TRBJ2-1; clone size: -; CDR3 protein: CASSSGGRGYNEQFF; CDR3 DNA: TGTGCCAGCAGCTCCGGCGGGAGGGGTTACAATGAGCAGTTCTTC
V gene: TRBV4-2; D gene: -; J gene: TRBJ2-7; clone size: -; CDR3 protein: CASSRSSEAYEQYF; CDR3 DNA: TGTGCCAGCAGCCGGTCTAGCGAGGCCTACGAGCAGTACTTC
V gene: TRBV7-6; D gene: -; J gene: TRBJ2-5; clone size: few; CDR3 protein: CASIPGGGTETQYF; CDR3 DNA: TGTGCCAGCATCCCAGGGGGGGGAACAGAGACCCAGTACTTC
V gene: TRBV11-2; D gene: -; J gene: TRBJ1-5; clone size: -; CDR3 protein: CASSLETGLNQPQHF; CDR3 DNA: TGTGCCAGCAGCTTAGAGACGGGCCTCAATCAGCCCCAGCATTTT
V gene: TRBV12-3/TRBV12-4; D gene: TRBD2; J gene: TRBJ2-1; clone size: few; CDR3 protein: CASSYTSGGASEQFF; CDR3 DNA: TGTGCCAGCAGCTACACCAGCGGGGGGGCAAGTGAGCAGTTCTTC
V gene: TRBV12-3/TRBV12-4; D gene: TRBD2; J gene: TRBJ2-3; clone size: few; CDR3 protein: CASSPRGSTTDTQYF; CDR3 DNA: TGTGCCAGCAGTCCCCGCGGGAGCACCACAGATACGCAGTATTTT
V gene: TRBV24-1; D gene: -; J gene: TRBJ1-3; clone size: few; CDR3 protein: CATSDGPGLGDTIYF; CDR3 DNA: TGTGCCACCAGTGACGGACCGGGCCTGGGGGACACCATATATTTT
V gene: TRBV18; D gene: -; J gene: TRBJ2-5; clone size: -; CDR3 protein: CASSPYQGRQETQYF; CDR3 DNA: TGTGCCAGCTCACCATATCAGGGGCGGCAAGAGACCCAGTACTTC
V gene: TRBV5-1; D gene: TRBD2; J gene: TRBJ2-3; clone size: -; CDR3 protein: CASPGQRGPTDTQYF; CDR3 DNA: TGCGCCTCTCCAGGGCAGCGGGGACCCACAGATACGCAGTATTTT
V gene: TRBV24-1; D gene: TRBD1; J gene: TRBJ1-5; clone size: -; CDR3 protein: CATSDGTAYSNQPQHF; CDR3 DNA: TGTGCCACCAGTGACGGGACAGCTTATAGCAATCAGCCCCAGCATTTT
V gene: TRBV5-1; D gene: -; J gene: TRBJ1-2; clone size: once; CDR3 protein: CASSPEGSFNYGYTF; CDR3 DNA: TGCGCCAGCAGCCCTGAAGGTAGCTTCAACTATGGCTACACCTTC
V gene: TRBV5-1; D gene: TRBD1; J gene: TRBJ2-3; clone size: -; CDR3 protein: CASSLDRGGTDTQYF; CDR3 DNA: TGCGCCAGCAGCCTGGACAGGGGCGGCACAGATACGCAGTATTTT
V gene: TRBV5-1; D gene: -; J gene: TRBJ1-1; clone size: -; CDR3 protein: CASSLAAGNTEAFF; CDR3 DNA: TGCGCCAGCAGCTTGGCGGCCGGGAACACTGAAGCTTTCTTT
V gene: TRBV9; D gene: -; J gene: TRBJ2-7; clone size: many; CDR3 protein: CASSVSGGSYEQYF; CDR3 DNA: TGTGCCAGCAGCGTATCGGGGGGCAGCTACGAGCAGTACTTC
V gene: TRBV29-1; D gene: -; J gene: TRBJ1-1; clone size: few; CDR3 protein: CSARRGANTEAFF; CDR3 DNA: TGCAGCGCCAGAAGGGGGGCAAACACTGAAGCTTTCTTT
V gene: TRBV20-1; D gene: -; J gene: TRBJ2-5; clone size: -; CDR3 protein: CSAGPAGRAPKETQYF; CDR3 DNA: TGCAGTGCTGGCCCGGCGGGCAGGGCCCCAAAAGAGACCCAGTACTTC
V gene: TRBV7-3; D gene: TRBD2; J gene: TRBJ2-3; clone size: few; CDR3 protein: CASSQAGGLSDTQYF; CDR3 DNA: TGTGCCAGCAGCCAAGCGGGGGGGCTGTCAGATACGCAGTATTTT
V gene: TRBV12-3/TRBV12-4; D gene: -; J gene: TRBJ2-7; clone size: -; CDR3 protein: CASSFLGGIYEQYF; CDR3 DNA: TGTGCCAGCAGTTTCCTCGGCGGAATCTACGAGCAGTACTTC
V gene: TRBV12-3/TRBV12-4; D gene: TRBD2; J gene: TRBJ2-3; clone size: few; CDR3 protein: CASSFDFGGGDTQYF; CDR3 DNA: TGTGCCAGCAGTTTTGACTTTGGGGGGGGAGATACGCAGTATTTT
V gene: TRBV3-1; D gene: -; J gene: TRBJ1-1; clone size: -; CDR3 protein: CASSLRRGGAEAFF; CDR3 DNA: TGTGCCAGCAGCCTTAGAAGGGGAGGGGCTGAAGCTTTCTTT
V gene: TRBV5-1; D gene: -; J gene: TRBJ2-7; clone size: -; CDR3 protein: CASSFRYRESDEQYF; CDR3 DNA: TGCGCCAGCAGCTTTCGGTATAGGGAGTCCGACGAGCAGTACTTC
V gene: TRBV18; D gene: -; J gene: TRBJ1-3; clone size: -; CDR3 protein: CASSQVPDSGNTIYF; CDR3 DNA: TGTGCCAGCTCACAGGTTCCTGACTCTGGAAACACCATATATTTT
V gene: TRBV2; D gene: -; J gene: TRBJ1-2; clone size: few; CDR3 protein: CASSEAARRFNYGYTF; CDR3 DNA: TGTGCCAGCAGTGAAGCGGCCAGGAGGTTTAACTATGGCTACACCTTC
V gene: TRBV6-6; D gene: -; J gene: TRBJ2-2; clone size: -; CDR3 protein: CASSYGEYTGELFF; CDR3 DNA: TGTGCCAGCAGTTACGGGGAATACACCGGGGAGCTGTTTTTT
V gene: TRBV7-2; D gene: TRBD2; J gene: TRBJ2-5; clone size: -; CDR3 protein: CASITSGGQETQYF; CDR3 DNA: TGTGCCAGCATCACTAGCGGGGGACAAGAGACCCAGTACTTC
V gene: TRBV6-2/TRBV6-3; D gene: -; J gene: TRBJ1-2; clone size: -; CDR3 protein: CASSYRRESGYTF; CDR3 DNA: TGTGCCAGCAGTTACAGGCGGGAAAGTGGCTACACCTTC
V gene: TRBV20-1; D gene: -; J gene: TRBJ1-4; clone size: many; CDR3 protein: CSATLGWGREKLFF; CDR3 DNA: TGCAGTGCCACGCTAGGCTGGGGTCGAGAAAAACTGTTTTTT